A single sample is the source of the 27 T cell receptor beta chains below, sequenced in a study of cytotoxic CD8 clonotypes in ibrutinib-treated CLL. TCRdb keeps only in-frame clones here, not all; method: immunoSEQ multiplex PCR. The data show some 28,000 clones, around 57% seen once. Here the sequenced sample was PBMCs, taken before ibrutinib treatment. The origin of the receptors is a human donor with chronic lymphocytic leukemia.

The table lists this clone with a few counts. The J gene is TRBJ1-2, the V gene TRBV28; 10 bases are a match to TRBD1. The CDR3 contains 14 residues. Germline V gives CDR1 MDHEN, CDR2 SYDVKM. With 3 bases clipped from V and 6 bases from J, the junction kept 4 bases outside the gene matches. The CDR3 bases are TGTGCCAGCAGTTTCTCGACAGGGGGCGATGGCTACACCTTC. It codes for CASSFSTGGDGYTF.

This sequence joins TRBV6-5 and TRBJ2-5; 7 bases are shared with TRBD2. Losses at the gene ends were 3 bases for V and 6 bases for J; bases not matched to a gene: 7. The CDR3 runs to 14 residues. Germline V lookup: CDR1 MNHEY, CDR2 SVGAGI. CDR3 DNA sequence: TGTGCCAGCAGTTATAGGCGCGGGGGAAAGACCCAGTACTTC. Its protein is CASSYRRGGKTQYF.

This chain connects TRBV18 to TRBJ1-2; no reliable D call. CDR1 KGHSH and CDR2 LQKENI come from the germline V gene. The CDR3 extends over 14 amino acids. Trimming shortened V by 2 bases and J by 1 base, and 8 bases separated the two germline ends. The DNA of the CDR3 is TGTGCCAGCTCACCAGAGGGTAATAACTATGGCTACACCTTC. Residues: CASSPEGNNYGYTF.

The chain employs TRBV28 and TRBJ2-1; 9 positions match TRBD2. V was pared by 4 bases and J by 1 base, with 11 bases of the junction left unmatched. CDR1 MDHEN and CDR2 SYDVKM come from the germline V gene. The CDR3 contains 18 residues. CDR3 sequence (DNA): TGTGCCAGCAGTTGGGGGTCTGGCGGGAGGGGTTCCTACAATGAGCAGTTCTTC. Protein sequence: CASSWGSGGRGSYNEQFF. Full variable domain (rest looked up from reference TRBV28 and TRBJ2-1): DVKVTQSSRYLVKRTGEKVFLECVQDMDHENMFWYRQDPGLGLRLIYFSYDVKMKEKGDIPEGYSVSREKKERFSLILESASTNQTSMYLCASSWGSGGRGSYNEQFFGPGTRLTVL.

This chain uses TRBV11-2 with TRBJ2-7, with D perhaps matching TRBD2 (5 bases). Per the germline V gene, CDR1 is SGHAT and CDR2 is FQNNGV. The CDR3 contains 12 residues. V lost 10 bases, J lost 5 bases, and 15 bases lay in between. CDR3 sequence reads: CATRGWGNEQYF. CDR3 sequence (DNA): TGTGCCACCCGAGGGTGGGGAAACGAGCAGTACTTC.

The chain links TRBV7-9 to TRBJ1-4; perhaps TRBD1 as D (5 bases). The V end was cut by 5 bases, the J end by 0 bases, with 10 bases between. The CDR3 spans 15 residues. CDR1 and CDR2 from the germline V gene are SEHNR and FQNEAQ (reference sequence). CDR3 in DNA: TGTGCCAGCAGCCCGGGGGTTGCAACTAATGAAAAACTGTTTTTT. This gives the protein CASSPGVATNEKLFF.

The gene calls are TRBV6-1 and TRBJ1-3; the D gene is possibly TRBD1 (5 bases). The CDR3 has 16 amino acids. CDR1 is MNHNS, CDR2 SASEGT, per germline. Deletions cut 2 bases from V and 0 bases from J, with 11 bases between. The CDR3 DNA reads TGTGCCAGCAGTGAACGTTGGGACTTCTCTGGAAACACCATATATTTT. This sequence encodes CASSERWDFSGNTIYF.

The chain couples TRBV4-2 to TRBJ1-1; 7 nucleotides line up with TRBD1. With 1 base clipped from V and 5 bases from J, the junction kept 13 bases outside the gene matches. CDR1 LGHNA and CDR2 YNFKEQ come from the germline V gene. The length of the CDR3 is 17 residues. The CDR3 protein is CASSQVTLGQGVTEAFF. CDR3 nucleotides: TGTGCCAGCAGCCAAGTTACCCTCGGGCAGGGGGTTACTGAAGCTTTCTTT.

The chain is built from TRBV6-6 and TRBJ1-2, with D possibly being TRBD1 (6 bases). Deletions cut 6 bases from V and 6 bases from J, with 17 bases between. The length of the CDR3 is 14 residues. Germline V CDR1 and CDR2: MNHNY, SVGAGI (reference sequence). CDR3 in DNA: TGTGCCAGCAGCCCCGGGACACGGGAGGATGGCTACACCTTC. Its translation: CASSPGTREDGYTF.

This chain uses TRBV9 with TRBJ2-3; no clear D. Trimming left V 0 bases short and J 3 bases short, with 29 bases between. In germline, CDR1 is SGDLS, CDR2 YYNGEE. This CDR3 has 21 amino acids. The CDR3: CASSVANLRMVDSRRTDTQYF. The CDR3 nucleotides are TGTGCCAGCAGCGTAGCAAACCTTAGGATGGTAGATAGCAGGCGGACAGATACGCAGTATTTT.

This chain uses TRBV9 with TRBJ2-3; no clear D. CDR3 length: 14 amino acids. With 3 bases removed from V and 0 bases from J, the gap between germline ends came to 8 bases. Germline V lookup: CDR1 SGDLS, CDR2 YYNGEE. DNA for the CDR3: TGTGCCAGCAGCGGACGTCATAGCACAGATACGCAGTATTTT. It translates to CASSGRHSTDTQYF.

The chain combines TRBV19 with TRBJ2-3; 9 nucleotides agree with TRBD2. V shed 7 bases, J shed 1 base, and the junction held 3 bases outside the gene matches. This CDR3 region has 14 residues. Per germline, CDR1 LNHDA and CDR2 SQIVND (reference sequence). The CDR3 spells CASKASGGTDTQYF. CDR3 in DNA: TGTGCCAGTAAGGCTAGCGGGGGCACAGATACGCAGTATTTT.

The CDR3 DNA reads TGTGCCAGCAGCTTAAAAGCCCAAACGGGTTGGGACAGGGGTGTCTACGAGCAGTACTTC. Amino acid sequence: CASSLKAQTGWDRGVYEQYF. The chain joins TRBV7-8 to TRBJ2-7; 10 bases map to TRBD1. CDR1 and CDR2 from the germline V gene are SGHVS and FQNEAQ. The CDR3 has 20 amino acids. The V gene end was trimmed by 2 bases and the J gene end by 3 bases; junction bases not matched to a gene: 19. Full variable domain (remainder filled in from reference TRBV7-8 and TRBJ2-7): GAGVSQSPRYKVAKRGQDVALRCDPISGHVSLFWYQQALGQGPEFLTYFQNEAQLDKSGLPSDRFFAERPEGSVSTLKIQRTQQEDSAVYLCASSLKAQTGWDRGVYEQYFGPGTRLTVT.

The rearrangement links TRBV28 to TRBJ2-4, with 7 bases matching TRBD1. Germline V gives CDR1 MDHEN, CDR2 SYDVKM. This CDR3 has 14 amino acids. V was clipped by 6 bases and J by 7 bases; unmatched bases: 9. CDR3 DNA sequence: TGTGCCAGCAGGGAGGACAGGCGAGGGAACATTCAGTACTTC. Translation: CASREDRRGNIQYF.

CDR3 nucleotides: TGTGCCAGCAGCCCCTCTAGCGGGGGACCCACAGATACGCAGTATTTT. Its translation: CASSPSSGGPTDTQYF. The V call is TRBV7-9, the J call TRBJ2-3, with TRBD2 matching 10 bases. Per the germline V gene, CDR1 is SEHNR and CDR2 is FQNEAQ (reference sequence). The ends lost 5 bases at V and 2 bases at J; junction bases unmatched: 7. The CDR3 spans 16 residues.

This clone has a handful of counts. J is TRBJ2-3 and V is TRBV4-2; the D call may be TRBD1 or TRBD2 (6 bases each). The germline V gene has CDR1 LGHNA and CDR2 YNFKEQ. The CDR3 loop spans 15 amino acids. V lost 0 bases to trimming and J lost 4 bases, with 11 bases between them. CDR3 loop: CASSQDTGAADTQYF. CDR3 DNA sequence: TGTGCCAGCAGCCAAGATACGGGGGCGGCAGATACGCAGTATTTT.

This chain joins TRBV7-6 and TRBJ1-3, with 9 bases identical to TRBD1. The CDR3 has 18 residues. CDR1 is SGHVS and CDR2 is FNYEAQ in the germline V gene. V trimming: 2 bases; J trimming: 1 base; junction bases outside the gene matches: 9. In DNA form, the CDR3 reads TGTGCCAGCAGCTTAAAGTTTGGGACAGGGACTTCTGGAAACACCATATATTTT. Translated: CASSLKFGTGTSGNTIYF.

This clone was picked up a small number of times. The junction departs from the called germline gene at one end, perhaps through a read error. This chain joins TRBV2 and TRBJ2-7, with TRBD1 as a possible D gene (6 bases). CDR1 and CDR2 (germline): SNHLY, FYNNEI. This CDR3 has 12 residues. DNA for the CDR3: TGTGCCAGCAAGGGGGAAGGGCATCCACTTCGCTTC. Amino acids: CASKGEGHPLRF.

The gene calls are TRBV7-9 and TRBJ2-7, with TRBD1 matching 7 bases. V trimming: 8 bases; J trimming: 5 bases; junction bases outside the gene matches: 9. Germline lookup yields CDR1 SEHNR and CDR2 FQNEAQ (reference sequence). The CDR3 runs 13 residues. The CDR3 protein is CASDKTGTHEQYF. In DNA form, the CDR3 reads TGTGCCAGCGATAAGACAGGGACCCACGAGCAGTACTTC.

The rearrangement links TRBV7-2 to TRBJ2-7; maybe TRBD2 (5 bases). The ends were cut back, 5 bases at V and 6 bases at J, with 11 bases in the middle. The CDR3 is 12 residues long. Germline V lookup: CDR1 SGHTA, CDR2 FQGNSA. The CDR3 bases are TGTGCCAGCAGCCCCGGGGTAGGCGAGCAGTACTTC. This codes for CASSPGVGEQYF.

The chain is built from TRBV5-1 and TRBJ2-7; D perhaps matches TRBD2 (6 bases). The CDR3 runs to 15 residues. V lost 2 bases and J 3 bases, leaving 15 bases between the germline ends. CDR1 and CDR2 (germline): SGHRS, YFSETQ. The CDR3 loop reads CASSFSGGTGYEQYF. CDR3 DNA sequence: TGCGCCAGCAGCTTCTCTGGCGGGACTGGCTACGAGCAGTACTTC.

The chain links TRBV5-1 to TRBJ1-2, with TRBD1 as a possible D gene (5 bases). This CDR3 is 14 amino acids long. The germline V gene has CDR1 SGHRS and CDR2 YFSETQ. Deletions cut 4 bases from V and 2 bases from J, with 12 bases between. The CDR3 loop reads CASSPPQANYGYTF. The CDR3, as DNA: TGCGCCAGCAGCCCACCACAGGCGAACTATGGCTACACCTTC.

The gene calls are TRBV28 and TRBJ2-1, with 13 bases that match TRBD2. In germline, CDR1 is MDHEN, CDR2 SYDVKM. V trimming: 5 bases; J trimming: 4 bases; junction bases outside the gene matches: 2. The CDR3 extends over 15 amino acids. The CDR3: CASSVTSGGYNEQFF. CDR3 nucleotides: TGTGCCAGCAGTGTGACTAGCGGGGGGTACAATGAGCAGTTCTTC.

The chain links TRBV25-1 to TRBJ2-7; the D call may be TRBD1 or TRBD2 (5 bases each). This CDR3 region has 15 residues. The V end was cut by 3 bases, the J end by 2 bases, with 14 bases between. Germline V gene data show CDR1 as MGHDK and CDR2 as SYGVNS. Here the CDR3 reads CASSDPGSPTYEQYF. The CDR3 nucleotides read TGTGCCAGCAGTGACCCAGGGAGTCCTACCTACGAGCAGTACTTC.

This clone showed up just a few times. The chain carries TRBV18 and TRBJ1-2; D is possibly TRBD1 (6 bases). The germline CDR1 and CDR2 sequences are KGHSH and LQKENI. This CDR3 region has 13 residues. V lost 5 bases and J lost 8, with 15 bases in between. For the CDR3, the DNA is TGTGCCAGCTCAACTACAGGGTTGGGGGGCTACACCTTC. Protein sequence: CASSTTGLGGYTF. Together with reference TRBV18 and TRBJ1-2, the CDR3 gives the full variable domain: NAGVMQNPRHLVRRRGQEARLRCSPMKGHSHVYWYRQLPEEGLKFMVYLQKENIIDESGMPKERFSAEFPKEGPSILRIQQVVRGDSAAYFCASSTTGLGGYTFGSGTRLTVV.

This CDR3 reads CASSYSSGQAGNTIYF. The CDR3 nucleotides are TGTGCCAGCAGTTACTCATCAGGTCAGGCTGGAAACACCATATATTTT. This chain connects TRBV6-5 to TRBJ1-3; D unclear. CDR3 length: 16 residues. Germline loops: CDR1 MNHEY, CDR2 SVGAGI. Trimming took off 0 bases at V and 2 bases at J, with 11 bases between the two ends.

The V gene is TRBV6-5, the J gene TRBJ2-5; 10 nucleotides align to TRBD2. Trimming cost V 2 bases and J 1 base; bases outside gene matches: 4. The CDR3 is made up of 16 amino acids. The germline V gene has CDR1 MNHEY and CDR2 SVGAGI. CDR3 nucleotides: TGTGCCAGCAGTTACGTTAGCGGGGGGCCCCAAGAGACCCAGTACTTC. Residues: CASSYVSGGPQETQYF.